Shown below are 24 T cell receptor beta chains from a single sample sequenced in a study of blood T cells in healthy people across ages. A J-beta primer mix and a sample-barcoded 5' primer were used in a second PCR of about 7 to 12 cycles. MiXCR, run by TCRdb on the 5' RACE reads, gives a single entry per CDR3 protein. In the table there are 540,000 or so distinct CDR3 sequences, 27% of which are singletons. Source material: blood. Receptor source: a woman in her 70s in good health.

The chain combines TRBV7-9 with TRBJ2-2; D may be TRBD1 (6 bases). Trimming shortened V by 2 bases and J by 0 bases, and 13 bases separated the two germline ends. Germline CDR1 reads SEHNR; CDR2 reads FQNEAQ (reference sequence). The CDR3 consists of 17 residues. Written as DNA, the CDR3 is TGTGCCAGCAGCTTATCTTGGGCAGGGGCGAACACCGGGGAGCTGTTTTTT. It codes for CASSLSWAGANTGELFF.

CDR3 in DNA: TGTGCCAGCAGCCTTAGCGTCAGCACAGATACGCAGTATTTT. It yields the protein CASSLSVSTDTQYF. This sequence joins TRBV7-9 and TRBJ2-3; perhaps TRBD2 as D (5 bases). Trimming shortened V by 5 bases and J by 0 bases, and 9 bases separated the two germline ends. Per germline, CDR1 SEHNR and CDR2 FQNEAQ (reference sequence). The CDR3 is 14 amino acids.

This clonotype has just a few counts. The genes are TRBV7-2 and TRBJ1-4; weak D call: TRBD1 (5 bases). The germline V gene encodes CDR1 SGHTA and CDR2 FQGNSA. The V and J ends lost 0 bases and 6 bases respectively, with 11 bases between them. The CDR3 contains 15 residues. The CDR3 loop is CASSLAHGTDEKLFF. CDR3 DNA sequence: TGTGCCAGCAGCTTAGCGCATGGGACGGATGAAAAACTGTTTTTT.

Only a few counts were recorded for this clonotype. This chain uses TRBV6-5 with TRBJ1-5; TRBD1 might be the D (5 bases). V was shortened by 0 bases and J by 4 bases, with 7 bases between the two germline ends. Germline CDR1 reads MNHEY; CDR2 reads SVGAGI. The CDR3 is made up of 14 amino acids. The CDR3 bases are TGTGCCAGCAGTTACTCGAGACAGAATCAGCCCCAGCATTTT. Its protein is CASSYSRQNQPQHF.

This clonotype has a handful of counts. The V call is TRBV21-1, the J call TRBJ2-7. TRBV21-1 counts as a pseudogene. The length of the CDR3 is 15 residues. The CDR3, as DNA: TGTGCCAGCAGCAAAGGATGTAATGGAACCTACGAGCAGTACTTC. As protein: CASSKGCNGTYEQYF.

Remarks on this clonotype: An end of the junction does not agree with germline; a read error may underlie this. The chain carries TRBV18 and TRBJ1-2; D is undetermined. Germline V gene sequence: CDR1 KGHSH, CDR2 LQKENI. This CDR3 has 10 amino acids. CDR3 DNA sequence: TGTGCCAGCTCACCGGAAAGGCAGAGATTC. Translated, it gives CASSPERQRF.

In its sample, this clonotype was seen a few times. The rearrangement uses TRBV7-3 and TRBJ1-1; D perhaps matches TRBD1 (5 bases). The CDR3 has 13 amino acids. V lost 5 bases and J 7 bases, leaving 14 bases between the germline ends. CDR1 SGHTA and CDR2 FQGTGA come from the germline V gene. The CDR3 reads CASSMRGEGEAFF. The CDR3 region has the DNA TGTGCCAGCAGCATGCGGGGGGAGGGTGAAGCTTTCTTT.

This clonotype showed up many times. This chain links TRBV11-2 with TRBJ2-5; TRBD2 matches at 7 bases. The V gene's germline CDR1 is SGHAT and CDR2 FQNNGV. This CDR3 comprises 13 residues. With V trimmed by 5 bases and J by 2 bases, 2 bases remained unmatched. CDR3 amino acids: CASSPAGQETQYF. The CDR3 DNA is TGTGCCAGCAGCCCAGCGGGGCAAGAGACCCAGTACTTC. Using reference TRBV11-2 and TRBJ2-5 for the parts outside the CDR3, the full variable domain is EAGVAQSPRYKIIEKRQSVAFWCNPISGHATLYWYQQILGQGPKLLIQFQNNGVVDDSQLPKDRFSAERLKGVDSTLKIQPAKLEDSAVYLCASSPAGQETQYFGPGTRLLVL.

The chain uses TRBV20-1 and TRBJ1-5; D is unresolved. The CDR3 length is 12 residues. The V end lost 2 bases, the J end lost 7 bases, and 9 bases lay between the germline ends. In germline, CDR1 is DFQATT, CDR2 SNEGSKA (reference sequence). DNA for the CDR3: TGCAGTGCTAGATCCGCGTTCCAGCCCCAGCATTTT. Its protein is CSARSAFQPQHF.

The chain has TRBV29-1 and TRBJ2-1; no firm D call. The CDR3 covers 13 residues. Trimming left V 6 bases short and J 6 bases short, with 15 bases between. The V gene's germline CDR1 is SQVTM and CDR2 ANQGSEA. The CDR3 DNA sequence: TGCAGCGTCGTATTGAGTGTAGGCAATGAGCAGTTCTTC. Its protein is CSVVLSVGNEQFF.

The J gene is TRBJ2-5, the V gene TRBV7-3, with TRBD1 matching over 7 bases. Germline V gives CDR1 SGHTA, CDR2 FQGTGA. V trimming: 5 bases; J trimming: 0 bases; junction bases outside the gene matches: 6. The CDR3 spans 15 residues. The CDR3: CASSPGQVYQETQYF. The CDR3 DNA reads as TGTGCCAGCAGCCCAGGACAGGTCTACCAAGAGACCCAGTACTTC.

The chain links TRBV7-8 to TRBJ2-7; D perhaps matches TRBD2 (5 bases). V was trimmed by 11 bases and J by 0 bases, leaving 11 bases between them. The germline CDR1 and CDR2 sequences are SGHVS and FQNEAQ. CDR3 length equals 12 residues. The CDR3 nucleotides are TGTGCCTCGGTGGGGAGCTCCTACGAGCAGTACTTC. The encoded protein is CASVGSSYEQYF.

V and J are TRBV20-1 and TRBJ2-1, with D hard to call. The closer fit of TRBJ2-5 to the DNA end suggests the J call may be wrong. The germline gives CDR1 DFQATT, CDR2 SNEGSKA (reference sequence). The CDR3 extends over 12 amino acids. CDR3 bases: TGCAGTGCTTTTTCCCCCCGAGAGACCCAGTACTTC. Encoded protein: CSAFSPRETQYF.

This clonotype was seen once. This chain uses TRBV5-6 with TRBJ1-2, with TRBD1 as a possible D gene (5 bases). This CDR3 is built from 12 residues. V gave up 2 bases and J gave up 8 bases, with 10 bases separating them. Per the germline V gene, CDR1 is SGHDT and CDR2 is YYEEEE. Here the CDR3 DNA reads TGTGCCAGCAGCTTAAGGGGACTGGGCTACACCTTC. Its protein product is CASSLRGLGYTF.

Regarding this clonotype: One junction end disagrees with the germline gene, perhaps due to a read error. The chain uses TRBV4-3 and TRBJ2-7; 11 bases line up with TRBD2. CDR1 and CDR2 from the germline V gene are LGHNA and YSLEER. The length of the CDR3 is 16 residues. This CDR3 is CASSPRTSGGSYEQHF. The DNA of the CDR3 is TGCGCCAGCAGCCCTAGAACTAGCGGGGGTTCCTACGAGCAGCACTTC.

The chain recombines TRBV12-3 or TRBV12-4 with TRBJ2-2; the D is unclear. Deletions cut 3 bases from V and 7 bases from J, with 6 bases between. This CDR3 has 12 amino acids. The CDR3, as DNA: TGTGCCAGCAGTTTTGGGATCGGGGAGCTGTTTTTT. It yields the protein CASSFGIGELFF.

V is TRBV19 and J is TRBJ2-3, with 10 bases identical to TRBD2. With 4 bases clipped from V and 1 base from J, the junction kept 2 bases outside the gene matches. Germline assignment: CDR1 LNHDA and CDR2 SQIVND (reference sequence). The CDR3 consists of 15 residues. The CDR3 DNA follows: TGTGCCAGTAGTACCAGCGGGGGGGGCACAGATACGCAGTATTTT. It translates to CASSTSGGGTDTQYF.

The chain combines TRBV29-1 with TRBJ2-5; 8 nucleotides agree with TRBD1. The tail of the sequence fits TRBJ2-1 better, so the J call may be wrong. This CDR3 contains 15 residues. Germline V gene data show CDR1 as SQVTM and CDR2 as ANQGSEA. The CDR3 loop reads CSVESGQGAWDEQFF. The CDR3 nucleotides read TGCAGCGTTGAGTCGGGGCAGGGGGCTTGGGATGAGCAGTTCTTC.

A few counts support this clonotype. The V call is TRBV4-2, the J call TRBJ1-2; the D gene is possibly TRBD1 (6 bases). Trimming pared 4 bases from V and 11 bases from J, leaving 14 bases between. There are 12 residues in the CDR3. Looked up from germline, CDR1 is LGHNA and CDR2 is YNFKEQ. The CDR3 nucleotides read TGTGCCAGCAGCCTCCAAACAGGGAGGTACACCTTC. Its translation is CASSLQTGRYTF.

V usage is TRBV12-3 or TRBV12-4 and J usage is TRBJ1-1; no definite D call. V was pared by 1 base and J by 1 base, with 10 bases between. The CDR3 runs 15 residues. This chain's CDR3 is CASSLGGNRNTEAFF. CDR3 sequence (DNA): TGTGCCAGCAGTTTAGGGGGAAACAGGAACACTGAAGCTTTCTTT.

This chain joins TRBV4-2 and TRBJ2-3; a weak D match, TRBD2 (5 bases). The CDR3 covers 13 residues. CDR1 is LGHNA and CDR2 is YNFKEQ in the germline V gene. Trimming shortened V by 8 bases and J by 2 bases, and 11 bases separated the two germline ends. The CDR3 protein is CASSGLDTDTQYF. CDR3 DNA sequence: TGTGCCAGCTCCGGACTCGACACAGATACGCAGTATTTT.

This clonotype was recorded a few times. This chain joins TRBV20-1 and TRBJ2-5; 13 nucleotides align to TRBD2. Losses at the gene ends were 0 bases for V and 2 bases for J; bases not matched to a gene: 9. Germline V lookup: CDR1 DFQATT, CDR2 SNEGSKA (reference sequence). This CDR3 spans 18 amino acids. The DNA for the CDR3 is TGCAGTGCTAGAGATCGACTAGCGGGGGGCCACTCACAAGAGACCCAGTACTTC. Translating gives CSARDRLAGGHSQETQYF.

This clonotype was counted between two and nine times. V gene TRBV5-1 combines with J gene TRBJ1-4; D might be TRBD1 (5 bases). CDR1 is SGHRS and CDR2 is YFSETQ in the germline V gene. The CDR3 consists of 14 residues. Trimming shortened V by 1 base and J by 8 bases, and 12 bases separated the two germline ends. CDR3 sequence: CASSLSGLGEKLFF. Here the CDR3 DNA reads TGCGCCAGCAGCTTGTCAGGGTTGGGGGAAAAACTGTTTTTT. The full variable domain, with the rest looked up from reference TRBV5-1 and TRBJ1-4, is KAGVTQTPRYLIKTRGQQVTLSCSPISGHRSVSWYQQTPGQGLQFLFEYFSETQRNKGNFPGRFSGRQFSNSRSEMNVSTLELGDSALYLCASSLSGLGEKLFFGSGTQLSVL.

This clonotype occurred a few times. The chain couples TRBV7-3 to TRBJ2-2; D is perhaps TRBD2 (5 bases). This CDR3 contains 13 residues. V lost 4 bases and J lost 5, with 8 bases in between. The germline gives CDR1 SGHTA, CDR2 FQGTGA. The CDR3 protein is CASSSRETGELFF. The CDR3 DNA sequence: TGTGCCAGCAGCTCGAGGGAAACCGGGGAGCTGTTTTTT.